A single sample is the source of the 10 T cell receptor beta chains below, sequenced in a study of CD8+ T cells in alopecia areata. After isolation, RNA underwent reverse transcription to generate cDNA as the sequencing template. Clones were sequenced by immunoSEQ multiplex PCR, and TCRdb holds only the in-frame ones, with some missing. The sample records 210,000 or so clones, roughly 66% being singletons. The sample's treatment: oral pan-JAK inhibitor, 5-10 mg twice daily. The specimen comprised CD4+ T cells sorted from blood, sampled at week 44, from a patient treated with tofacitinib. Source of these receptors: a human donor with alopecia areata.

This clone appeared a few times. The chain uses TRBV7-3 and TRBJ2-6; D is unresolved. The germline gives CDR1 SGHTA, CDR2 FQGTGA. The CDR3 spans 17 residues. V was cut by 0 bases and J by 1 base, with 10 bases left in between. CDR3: CASSLTIAPSGANVLTF. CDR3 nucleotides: TGTGCCAGCAGCTTAACCATTGCCCCGTCTGGGGCCAACGTCCTGACTTTC.

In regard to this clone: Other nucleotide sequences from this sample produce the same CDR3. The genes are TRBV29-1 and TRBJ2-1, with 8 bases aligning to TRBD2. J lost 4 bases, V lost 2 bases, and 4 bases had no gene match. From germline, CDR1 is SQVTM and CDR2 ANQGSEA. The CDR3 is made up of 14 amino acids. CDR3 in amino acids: CSVELAGPYNEQFF. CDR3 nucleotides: TGCAGCGTTGAATTAGCGGGGCCTTACAATGAGCAGTTCTTC.

The CDR3 spells CASRPSLGTEAFF. In nucleotides, the CDR3 is TGTGCCAGCAGACCCTCTCTAGGCACTGAAGCTTTCTTT. This chain joins TRBV2 and TRBJ1-1, with unresolved D. CDR1 is SNHLY, CDR2 FYNNEI, per germline. The length of the CDR3 is 13 residues. V was pared by 6 bases and J by 4 bases, with 12 bases between.

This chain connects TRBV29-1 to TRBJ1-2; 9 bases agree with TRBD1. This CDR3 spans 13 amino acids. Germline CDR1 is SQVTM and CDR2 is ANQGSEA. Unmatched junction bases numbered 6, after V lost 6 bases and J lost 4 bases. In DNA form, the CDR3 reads TGCAGCGTAGGGACAGGGAATCTCTATGGCTACACCTTC. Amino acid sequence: CSVGTGNLYGYTF.

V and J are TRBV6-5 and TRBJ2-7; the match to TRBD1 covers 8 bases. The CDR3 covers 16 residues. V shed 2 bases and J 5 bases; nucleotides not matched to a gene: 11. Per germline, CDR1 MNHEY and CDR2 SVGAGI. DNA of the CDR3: TGTGCCAGCAGTTACGCGGCTGTCCCAGGGGGCGACGAGCAGTACTTC. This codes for CASSYAAVPGGDEQYF.

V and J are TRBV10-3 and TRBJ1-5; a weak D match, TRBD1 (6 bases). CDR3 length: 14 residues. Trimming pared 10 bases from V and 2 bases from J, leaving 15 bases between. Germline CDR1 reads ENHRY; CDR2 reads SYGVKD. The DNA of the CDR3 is TGTGCCACCATGGACAGTCCTGGCAATCAGCCCCAGCATTTT. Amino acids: CATMDSPGNQPQHF.

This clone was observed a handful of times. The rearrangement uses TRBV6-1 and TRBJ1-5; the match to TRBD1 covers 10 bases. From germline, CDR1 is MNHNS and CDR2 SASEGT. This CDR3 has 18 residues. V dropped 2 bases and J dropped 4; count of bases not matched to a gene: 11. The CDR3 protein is CASSEPYDWTGGNQPQHF. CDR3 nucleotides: TGTGCCAGCAGTGAACCATACGATTGGACAGGGGGAAATCAGCCCCAGCATTTT.

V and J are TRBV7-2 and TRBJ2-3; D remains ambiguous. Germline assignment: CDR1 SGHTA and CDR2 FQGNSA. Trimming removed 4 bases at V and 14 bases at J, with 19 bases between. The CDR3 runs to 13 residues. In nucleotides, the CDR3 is TGTGCCAGCAGCTCATATTCCGGGCCCTTCCCGTATTTT. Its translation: CASSSYSGPFPYF.

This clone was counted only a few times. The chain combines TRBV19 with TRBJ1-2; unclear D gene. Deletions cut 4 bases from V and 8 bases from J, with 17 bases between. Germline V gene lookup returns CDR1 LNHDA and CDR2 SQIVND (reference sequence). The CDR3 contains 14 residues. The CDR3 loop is CASSTLGLVRGYTF. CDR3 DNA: TGTGCCAGTAGTACTCTGGGCCTGGTAAGAGGCTACACCTTC.

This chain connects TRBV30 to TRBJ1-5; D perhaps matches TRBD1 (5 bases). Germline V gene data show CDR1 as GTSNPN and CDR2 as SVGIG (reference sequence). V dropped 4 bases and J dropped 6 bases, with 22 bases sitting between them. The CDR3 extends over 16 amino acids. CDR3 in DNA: TGTGCCTGGACCGAGGGACGCTCGGGGGGTCTTCAGCCCCAGCATTTT. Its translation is CAWTEGRSGGLQPQHF.